The sequence of this T cell receptor (beta chain) was determined in a study of blood T cell repertoires in COVID-19. Study background: Collection of acute and convalescent COVID-19 samples took place in the United States, Italy and Spain. T cells, B-cell-depleted T cells, or PBMCs supplied cDNA or gDNA.

There are a few counts of this clone. The V gene lost 3 bases and the J gene lost 5 bases, with 5 bases spanning the gap. CDR1 is MDHEN and CDR2 is SYDVKM in the germline V gene. The CDR3 is 11 amino acids. Source study methods: Amplification of reference gene primers provided the estimated nucleated cell counts. Here immunoSEQ multiplex PCR was the method, and the copy in TCRdb shows in-frame clones only, minus some. The DNA was the basis for D and trimming; V, J and clone size are from that table. The table includes under 250,000 clones, approximately 82% detected once. The sequence was obtained from a human donor in a cohort sampled during active COVID-19. The sequenced sample consisted of peripheral blood. The chain employs TRBV28 and TRBJ2-7, with no clear D. CDR3 amino acids: CASSLADEQYF. CDR3 DNA: TGTGCCAGCAGTTTGGCGGACGAGCAGTACTTC. Full variable domain (missing parts from reference TRBV28 and TRBJ2-7): DVKVTQSSRYLVKRTGEKVFLECVQDMDHENMFWYRQDPGLGLRLIYFSYDVKMKEKGDIPEGYSVSREKKERFSLILESASTNQTSMYLCASSLADEQYFGPGTRLTVT.